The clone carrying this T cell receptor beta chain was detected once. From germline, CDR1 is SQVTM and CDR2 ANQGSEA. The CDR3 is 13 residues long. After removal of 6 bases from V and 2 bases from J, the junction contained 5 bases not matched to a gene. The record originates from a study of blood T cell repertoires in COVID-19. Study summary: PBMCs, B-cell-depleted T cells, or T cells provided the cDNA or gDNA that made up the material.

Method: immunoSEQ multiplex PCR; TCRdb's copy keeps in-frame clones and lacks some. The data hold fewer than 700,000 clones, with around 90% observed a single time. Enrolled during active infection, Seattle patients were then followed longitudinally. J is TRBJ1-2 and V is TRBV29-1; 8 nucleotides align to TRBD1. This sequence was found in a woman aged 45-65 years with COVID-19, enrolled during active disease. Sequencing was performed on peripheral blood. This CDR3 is CSVIRQGNYGYTF. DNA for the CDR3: TGCAGCGTGATTCGACAGGGGAACTATGGCTACACCTTC.